These 11 T cell receptor beta chains share one sample of origin, sequenced in a study of molecular identifiers for immune sequencing clone quantification. TCRdb redid the calling of the PCR reads with MiXCR, one entry per CDR3 protein. The sample shows about 510,000 distinct CDR3 sequences, roughly 26% of them seen only once. The material sequenced was naive CD8+ T cells from blood, with Jurkat cell RNA spiked in. Subset denoted: FACS-sorted CD8+CD4-CCR7+CD45RA+ naive T cells. All receptors come from a human donor in good health. Some libraries in this study had Jurkat cell RNA spiked in.

This clonotype was picked up a small number of times. The chain is built from TRBV27 and TRBJ2-2; TRBD1 matches 8 bases. The CDR3 spans 15 residues. Germline CDR1 MNHEY, CDR2 SMNVEV (reference sequence). J gave up 1 base and V 5 bases, and 3 bases lay outside the gene matches. Written as DNA, the CDR3 is TGTGCCAGCAGTGCAGGGGGCCTGAACACCGGGGAGCTGTTTTTT. This codes for CASSAGGLNTGELFF.

This clonotype has just a few counts. The chain is built from TRBV19 and TRBJ2-7; the match to TRBD2 covers 8 bases. The CDR3 contains 14 residues. V shed 1 base and J 7 bases; nucleotides not matched to a gene: 6. The germline gives CDR1 LNHDA, CDR2 SQIVND (reference sequence). The CDR3 protein is CASSIAGRAKEQYF. The CDR3 coding sequence is TGTGCCAGTAGTATAGCCGGGAGGGCGAAAGAGCAGTACTTC.

This clonotype turned up a few times. V usage is TRBV28 and J usage is TRBJ1-3; D unresolved. With 3 bases removed from V and 5 bases from J, the gap between germline ends came to 11 bases. The CDR3 contains 14 residues. Per the germline V gene, CDR1 is MDHEN and CDR2 is SYDVKM. The CDR3 here is CASSFRPARNTIYF. Here the CDR3 DNA reads TGTGCCAGCAGTTTCCGTCCGGCGCGAAACACCATATATTTT.

The chain uses TRBV27 and TRBJ2-3; TRBD1 agrees at 9 bases. This CDR3 is built from 16 residues. The germline CDR1 and CDR2 sequences are MNHEY and SMNVEV (reference sequence). Germline trimming cut 2 bases from V and 4 bases from J; bases unmatched to any gene: 7. The CDR3 DNA sequence: TGTGCCAGCAGTTTACTGGGGACAGGGCCAGCAGATACGCAGTATTTT. Its protein is CASSLLGTGPADTQYF.

The CDR3 region has the DNA TGTGCCAGTAGTATTGGGGTCGCCGGGGAGCTGTTTTTT. Translated, it gives CASSIGVAGELFF. V and J are TRBV19 and TRBJ2-2; no reliable D call. Deletions cut 3 bases from V and 6 bases from J, with 8 bases between. In germline, CDR1 is LNHDA, CDR2 SQIVND (reference sequence). The CDR3 contains 13 residues.

Only a few counts were recorded for this clonotype. This sequence joins TRBV6-1 and TRBJ2-5; TRBD2 matches 9 bases. There are 18 residues in the CDR3. CDR1 is MNHNS, CDR2 SASEGT, per germline. V was clipped by 0 bases and J by 2 bases; unmatched bases: 10. CDR3 sequence reads: CASSEAFIAGVDQETQYF. The CDR3 nucleotides are TGTGCCAGCAGTGAAGCGTTCATAGCGGGGGTGGATCAAGAGACCCAGTACTTC.

The gene calls are TRBV7-3 and TRBJ2-4; D is possibly TRBD1 or TRBD2 (6 bases each). Germline V CDR1 and CDR2: SGHTA, FQGTGA. Trimming took 1 base from V and 8 from J, leaving 18 bases between them. The CDR3 length is 16 residues. This CDR3 reads CASSLSGGLDRDIQYF. Written as DNA, the CDR3 is TGTGCCAGCAGCTTAAGTGGGGGGCTAGATAGAGACATTCAGTACTTC.

This clonotype has only a few counts. The chain combines TRBV4-1 with TRBJ2-7; 7 nucleotides agree with TRBD1. J was trimmed by 5 bases and V by 0 bases; bases with no gene match: 7. CDR1 is MGHRA and CDR2 is YSYEKL in the germline V gene. The CDR3 has 15 amino acids. CDR3 bases: TGCGCCAGCAGCCAAGATATAGGACAGGCTAACGAGCAGTACTTC. This encodes CASSQDIGQANEQYF.

This sequence joins TRBV4-1 and TRBJ2-7, with 9 bases aligning to TRBD1. CDR3 length equals 14 residues. V lost 2 bases, J lost 3 bases, and 2 bases stayed unmatched. CDR1 and CDR2 from the germline V gene are MGHRA and YSYEKL. The CDR3 nucleotides are TGCGCCAGCAGCCAAAGACAGGGGGTCTACGAGCAGTACTTC. Translated, it gives CASSQRQGVYEQYF.

As for this clonotype: A much bigger clone sits one base away, suggesting this may be a read error. The chain employs TRBV4-3 and TRBJ1-2; D remains unclear. Germline V CDR1 and CDR2: LGHNA, YSLEER. The length of the CDR3 is 14 residues. CDR3 nucleotides: TGCGCCAGCAGCCCCCAAGATTGGCCGTATGGCTGCACCTTC. Translation gives CASSPQDWPYGCTF.

The chain is built from TRBV4-2 and TRBJ2-1, with 9 bases lining up with TRBD2. The CDR3 covers 20 residues. The germline CDR1 and CDR2 sequences are LGHNA and YNFKEQ. V shed 1 base, J shed 3 bases, and the junction held 16 bases outside the gene matches. Here the CDR3 reads CASSQAIGVASGMLYNEQFF. The CDR3 nucleotides are TGTGCCAGCAGCCAAGCCATCGGTGTGGCTAGCGGGATGCTCTACAATGAGCAGTTCTTC.